Below, one T cell receptor beta chain is given with its context. Its antigen is as yet unknown. This record belongs to a study of radiotherapy plus CTLA-4 blockade in lung cancer. Here immunoSEQ multiplex PCR was the method, and the copy in TCRdb shows in-frame clones only, minus some. The table lists about 51,000 clones, around 79% of them singletons. The CDR3 is made up of 16 amino acids. The V gene lost 3 bases and the J gene lost 0 bases, with 12 bases spanning the gap. Germline assignment: CDR1 SGDLS and CDR2 YYNGEE. General study points: Expansion in blood of tumor-derived TCR clones was seen after radiotherapy plus ipilimumab.

V and J are TRBV9 and TRBJ2-2; D gene unclear. The source material was peripheral blood, sampled from a patient treated with radiotherapy plus ipilimumab. This receptor was obtained from a human donor with non-small cell lung cancer whose response to radiotherapy plus ipilimumab could not be evaluated. CDR3: CASSGSIWSNTGELFF. The DNA of the CDR3 is TGTGCCAGCAGCGGTAGTATTTGGTCGAACACCGGGGAGCTGTTTTTT.